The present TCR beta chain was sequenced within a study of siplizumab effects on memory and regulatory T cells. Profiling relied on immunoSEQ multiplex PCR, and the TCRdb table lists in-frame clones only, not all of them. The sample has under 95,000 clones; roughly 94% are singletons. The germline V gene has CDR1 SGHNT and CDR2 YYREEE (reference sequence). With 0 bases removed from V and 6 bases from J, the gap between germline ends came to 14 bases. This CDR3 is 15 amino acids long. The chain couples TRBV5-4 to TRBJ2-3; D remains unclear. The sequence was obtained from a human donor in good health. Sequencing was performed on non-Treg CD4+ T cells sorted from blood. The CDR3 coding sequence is TGTGCCAGCAGCTTGGACGGCGCAGTTTCGGATACGCAGTATTTT. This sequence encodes CASSLDGAVSDTQYF.